Listed below are T cell receptor beta chains from one sample, sequenced in a study of control samples from healthy donors and cancer patients. Generated by immunoSEQ multiplex PCR, the TCRdb table keeps only in-frame clones and is missing some. In the table there are hundreds of thousands of clones, almost 85% of which are singletons. Material for sequencing was PBMCs. The receptors derive from a woman aged 60-70 years with lung cancer. Both conserved end residues are part of each CDR3. A D gene is named only where the DNA matches it firmly. Clone size is shown for a subset of rows, as once, few, many or a class of expanded clone.

TRBV7-6	TRBJ1-4	-	TRBD1	CASSRDRTEATNEKLFF	TGTGCCAGCAGCCGGGACAGGACCGAGGCAACTAATGAAAAACTGTTTTTT
TRBV19	TRBJ1-4	-	-	CASSFLPVGTNEKLFF	TGTGCCAGTAGCTTCCTCCCCGTTGGGACTAATGAAAAACTGTTTTTT
TRBV5-1	TRBJ2-3	-	TRBD2	CASSRLAGEVDTQYF	TGCGCCAGCTCACGACTAGCGGGAGAGGTAGATACGCAGTATTTT
TRBV6-5	TRBJ1-1	-	-	CASILRGQGDTEAFF	TGTGCCAGCATCTTACGAGGGCAGGGTGACACTGAAGCTTTCTTT
TRBV4-2	TRBJ1-4	-	TRBD1	CASSQGGQGAANEKLFF	TGTGCCAGCAGCCAAGGAGGCCAGGGGGCAGCTAATGAAAAACTGTTTTTT
TRBV30	TRBJ1-5	-	-	CAWRTPGGSLNQPQHF	TGTGCCTGGAGGACCCCGGGCGGCAGTTTGAATCAGCCCCAGCATTTT
TRBV29-1	TRBJ1-4	-	TRBD1	CSVGRGLGEKLFF	TGCAGCGTTGGGAGGGGGCTTGGGGAAAAACTGTTTTTT
TRBV3-1/TRBV3-2	TRBJ1-4	-	TRBD1	CASSPGQGREKLFF	TGTGCCAGCAGCCCGGGACAGGGACGTGAAAAACTGTTTTTT
TRBV7-2	TRBJ2-7	-	TRBD2	CASSLVGLAGAYEQYF	TGTGCCAGCAGCTTAGTAGGGCTAGCGGGAGCCTACGAGCAGTACTTC
TRBV19	TRBJ2-1	-	TRBD2	CASSGASGGYNEQFF	TGTGCCAGTAGTGGGGCTAGCGGGGGGTACAATGAGCAGTTCTTC
TRBV4-1	TRBJ1-3	-	-	CASSQDRTGSGNTIYF	TGCGCCAGCAGCCAAGATCGTACAGGGTCTGGAAACACCATATATTTT
TRBV6-5	TRBJ2-7	-	-	CASSRDAFLLYEQYF	TGTGCCAGCAGTAGGGACGCGTTCTTACTTTACGAGCAGTACTTC
TRBV19	TRBJ1-1	-	-	CASKGRGRDTEAFF	TGTGCCAGCAAAGGGCGGGGGCGCGACACTGAAGCTTTCTTT
TRBV5-4	TRBJ1-1	-	TRBD1	CASSQDRVSTEAFF	TGTGCCAGCAGCCAGGACAGGGTGAGCACTGAAGCTTTCTTT
TRBV13	TRBJ2-3	-	-	CASVGWASTDTQYF	TGTGCCAGCGTGGGGTGGGCTAGCACAGATACGCAGTATTTT
TRBV5-1	TRBJ2-1	-	-	CASSPLPDSYNEQFF	TGCGCCAGCAGCCCGCTACCGGACTCCTACAATGAGCAGTTCTTC
TRBV19	TRBJ2-5	-	-	CASSISRTEETQYF	TGTGCCAGTAGTATATCGAGGACAGAGGAGACCCAGTACTTC
TRBV2	TRBJ1-4	few	-	CASSEERGEKLFF	TGTGCCAGCAGTGAAGAGCGGGGTGAAAAACTGTTTTTT
TRBV2	TRBJ1-1	few	-	CASRGTLGLNTEAFF	TGTGCCAGCAGAGGGACCCTAGGGTTGAACACTGAAGCTTTCTTT
TRBV5-4	TRBJ2-5	-	-	CASSPRLGGQETQYF	TGTGCCAGCAGCCCGCGCCTTGGGGGGCAAGAGACCCAGTACTTC
TRBV5-1	TRBJ2-5	-	TRBD2	CASSKGLAGGQETQYF	TGCGCCAGCAGCAAAGGACTAGCGGGAGGGCAGGAGACCCAGTACTTC
TRBV6-5	TRBJ1-4	-	-	CASSLQGGVNEKLFF	TGTGCCAGCAGTCTCCAGGGAGGGGTAAATGAAAAACTGTTTTTT
TRBV18	TRBJ1-1	-	-	CASSLSTPSPEAFF	TGTGCCAGCTCACTATCGACACCGTCCCCTGAAGCTTTCTTT
TRBV10-3	TRBJ2-7	-	-	CAISEGGSSYEQYF	TGTGCCATCAGTGAAGGGGGGAGCTCCTACGAGCAGTACTTC
TRBV10-1	TRBJ2-7	-	-	CASSESERGSYEQYF	TGCGCCAGCAGTGAGTCGGAACGAGGGAGCTACGAGCAGTACTTC
TRBV5-1	TRBJ2-6	-	-	CASSRDRTAVTNVLTF	TGCGCCAGCAGCAGGGATCGGACGGCGGTAACCAACGTCCTGACTTTC
TRBV11-3	TRBJ2-2	few	TRBD1	CASSPGTGVQGTGELFF	TGTGCCAGCAGCCCCGGGACAGGGGTTCAGGGCACCGGGGAGCTGTTTTTT
TRBV9	TRBJ2-1	-	TRBD1	CASSVGGTGGYNEQFF	TGTGCCAGCAGCGTAGGAGGGACAGGGGGATACAATGAGCAGTTCTTC
TRBV5-4	TRBJ1-1	-	-	CASSPLKQGEGTEAFF	TGTGCCAGCTCCCCTCTCAAACAGGGCGAAGGCACTGAAGCTTTCTTT
TRBV24-1	TRBJ2-1	-	-	CATSDFSTSQGYNEQFF	TGTGCCACCAGTGATTTTTCGACTTCTCAAGGTTACAATGAGCAGTTCTTC
TRBV7-3	TRBJ2-1	many	TRBD2	CASSAIAGRRDEQFF	TGTGCCAGCAGCGCCATAGCGGGGAGGAGGGATGAGCAGTTCTTC
TRBV5-1	TRBJ1-2	-	TRBD1	CASTGQENYGYTF	TGCGCCAGCACCGGACAGGAGAACTATGGCTACACCTTC
TRBV7-9	TRBJ2-5	once	-	CASSLEAILKETQYF	TGTGCCAGCAGCTTAGAAGCGATATTAAAAGAGACCCAGTACTTC
TRBV19	TRBJ1-2	once	-	CASTKGRENYGYTF	TGTGCCAGTACCAAAGGGAGGGAGAACTATGGCTACACCTTC
TRBV4-1	TRBJ2-7	few	-	CASSRLQGTEQYF	TGCGCCAGCAGCCGCCTGCAGGGGACCGAGCAGTACTTC
TRBV2	TRBJ1-2	-	-	CASSAGTTGYTF	TGTGCCAGCAGTGCAGGGACAACTGGCTACACCTTC
TRBV7-3	TRBJ1-5	few	-	CASSFGSNQPQHF	TGTGCCAGCAGCTTTGGGAGCAATCAGCCCCAGCATTTT
TRBV27	TRBJ2-5	once	-	CASSLHYSQSGETQYF	TGTGCCAGCAGTCTCCATTACTCCCAAAGCGGGGAGACCCAGTACTTC
TRBV5-1	TRBJ2-1	-	TRBD2	CASSLATSGRAVNEQFF	TGCGCCAGCAGCTTGGCGACTAGCGGGAGGGCCGTGAATGAGCAGTTCTTC
TRBV28	TRBJ1-5	-	-	CASSFGNWGELNQPQHF	TGTGCCAGCAGTTTCGGCAACTGGGGGGAACTCAATCAGCCCCAGCATTTT
TRBV13	TRBJ1-1	-	-	CASSLWGADTEAFF	TGTGCCAGCAGCTTATGGGGGGCTGACACTGAAGCTTTCTTT
TRBV7-2	TRBJ1-4	-	-	CASSFQGGGNEKLFF	TGTGCCAGCAGCTTTCAGGGAGGTGGAAATGAAAAACTGTTTTTT
TRBV4-1	TRBJ2-1	-	TRBD2	CASSQGASRTSGYNEQFF	TGCGCCAGCAGCCAAGGCGCGTCCAGGACTAGCGGATACAATGAGCAGTTCTTC
TRBV3-1/TRBV3-2	TRBJ2-4	-	-	CASSQERLFKNIQYF	TGTGCCAGCAGCCAAGAGCGCCTTTTCAAAAACATTCAGTACTTC
TRBV5-1	TRBJ1-1	-	-	CASSLGGPEAFF	TGCGCCAGCAGCTTGGGGGGTCCTGAAGCTTTCTTT
TRBV5-6	TRBJ2-3	-	-	CASSLATDTQYF	TGTGCCAGCAGCTTGGCCACAGATACGCAGTATTTT
TRBV7-2	TRBJ1-2	-	-	CASSAQQDYGYTF	TGTGCCAGCAGCGCACAACAAGACTATGGCTACACCTTC
TRBV6-5	TRBJ1-6	-	TRBD1	CASSYSQQGDSPLHF	TGTGCCAGCAGTTACTCTCAACAGGGGGATTCACCCCTCCACTTT
TRBV5-1	TRBJ2-1	-	TRBD2	CASSLGGSSYNEQFF	TGCGCCAGCAGCTTGGGCGGGAGCTCCTACAATGAGCAGTTCTTC
TRBV12-3/TRBV12-4	TRBJ2-5	few	TRBD1	CASRRDRGETQYF	TGTGCCAGCAGAAGGGACAGGGGAGAGACCCAGTACTTC